This T cell receptor beta chain derives from a study of cytomegalovirus exposure and HLA in healthy donors. The PCR was carried out with 60 Vbeta primers and 13 Jbeta primers. Here immunoSEQ multiplex PCR was the method, and the copy in TCRdb shows in-frame clones only, minus some. This listing includes about 74,000 clones. CDR1 is LNHDA and CDR2 is SQIVND in the germline V gene (reference sequence). The CDR3 covers 14 residues. The trim removed 3 bases at V and 8 bases at J, leaving 9 bases unmatched. V is TRBV19 and J is TRBJ1-1; TRBD1 agrees at 7 bases. The origin of this receptor is a female donor in good health and CMV-seropositive. The sample consisted of PBMCs. The CDR3 nucleotides read TGTGCCAGTAGTATTAGGCGGGCGGACAGGGAAGCTTTCTTT. This codes for CASSIRRADREAFF.